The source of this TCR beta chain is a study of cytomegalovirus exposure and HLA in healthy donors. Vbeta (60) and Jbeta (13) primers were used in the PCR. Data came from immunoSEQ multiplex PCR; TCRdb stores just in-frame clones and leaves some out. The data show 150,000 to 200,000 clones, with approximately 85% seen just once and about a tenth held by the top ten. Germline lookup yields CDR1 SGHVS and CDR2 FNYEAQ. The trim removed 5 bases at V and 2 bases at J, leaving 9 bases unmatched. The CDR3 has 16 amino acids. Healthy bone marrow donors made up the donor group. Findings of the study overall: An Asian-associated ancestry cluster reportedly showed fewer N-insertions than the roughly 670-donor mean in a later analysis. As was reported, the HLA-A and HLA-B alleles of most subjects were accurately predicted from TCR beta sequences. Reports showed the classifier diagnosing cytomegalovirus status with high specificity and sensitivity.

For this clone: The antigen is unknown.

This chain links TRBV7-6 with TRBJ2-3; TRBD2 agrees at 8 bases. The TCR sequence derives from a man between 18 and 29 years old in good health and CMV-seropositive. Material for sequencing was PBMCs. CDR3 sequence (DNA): TGTGCCAGCAGCACCGGGGGGGCTGGATACACAGATACGCAGTATTTT. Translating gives CASSTGGAGYTDTQYF.